Here is one T cell receptor beta chain with its context. PCR involved 60 Vbeta and 13 Jbeta primers. Clones were sequenced by immunoSEQ multiplex PCR, and TCRdb holds only the in-frame ones, with some missing. The table includes approximately 150,000 clones, 60% to 80% detected once. Donors sampled were nominally healthy, though unrecorded immune exposures were likely. V shed 5 bases and J shed 0 bases, with 7 bases lying between them. The CDR3 has 13 residues. Germline CDR1 SGHTA, CDR2 FQGNSA. The sample originates from a study of cytomegalovirus exposure and HLA in healthy donors. Sequencing used PBMCs. The TCR comes from a woman aged 40-49 years in good health and CMV-seropositive. The chain has TRBV7-2 and TRBJ2-5; D is unclear. This CDR3 reads CASSRTNQETQYF. The CDR3 bases are TGTGCCAGCAGCCGTACAAACCAAGAGACCCAGTACTTC.